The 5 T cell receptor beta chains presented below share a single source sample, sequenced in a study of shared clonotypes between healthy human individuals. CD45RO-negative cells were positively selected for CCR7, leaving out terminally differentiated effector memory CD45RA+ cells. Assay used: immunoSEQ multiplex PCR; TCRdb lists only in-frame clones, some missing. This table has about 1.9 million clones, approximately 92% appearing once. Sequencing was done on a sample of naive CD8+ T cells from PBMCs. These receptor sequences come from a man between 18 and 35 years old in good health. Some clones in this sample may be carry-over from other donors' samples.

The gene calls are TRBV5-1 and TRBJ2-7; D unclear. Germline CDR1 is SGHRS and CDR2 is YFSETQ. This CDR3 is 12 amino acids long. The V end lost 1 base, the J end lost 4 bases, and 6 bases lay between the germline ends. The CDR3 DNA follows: TGCGCCAGCAGCTTGAAGGTTTACGAGCAGTACTTC. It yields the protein CASSLKVYEQYF.

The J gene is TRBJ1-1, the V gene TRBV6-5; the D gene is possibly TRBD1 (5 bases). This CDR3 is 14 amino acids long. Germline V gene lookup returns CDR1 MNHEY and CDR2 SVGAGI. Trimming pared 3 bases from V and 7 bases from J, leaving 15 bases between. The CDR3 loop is CASSYGGGKIEAFF. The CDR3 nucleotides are TGTGCCAGCAGTTATGGGGGGGGAAAGATTGAAGCTTTCTTT.

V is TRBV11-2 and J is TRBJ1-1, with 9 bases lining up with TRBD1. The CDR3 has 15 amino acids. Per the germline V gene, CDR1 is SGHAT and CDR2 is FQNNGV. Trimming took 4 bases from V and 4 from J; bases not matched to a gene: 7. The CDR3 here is CASSSFRQGVTEAFF. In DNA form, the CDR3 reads TGTGCCAGCAGCTCATTCAGACAGGGGGTCACTGAAGCTTTCTTT. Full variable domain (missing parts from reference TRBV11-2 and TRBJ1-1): EAGVAQSPRYKIIEKRQSVAFWCNPISGHATLYWYQQILGQGPKLLIQFQNNGVVDDSQLPKDRFSAERLKGVDSTLKIQPAKLEDSAVYLCASSSFRQGVTEAFFGQGTRLTVV.

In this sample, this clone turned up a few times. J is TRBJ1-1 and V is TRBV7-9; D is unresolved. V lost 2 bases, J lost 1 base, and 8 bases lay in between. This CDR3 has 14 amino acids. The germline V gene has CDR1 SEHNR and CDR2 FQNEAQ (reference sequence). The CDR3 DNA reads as TGTGCCAGCAGCTTAACAGATGGGAACACTGAAGCTTTCTTT. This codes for CASSLTDGNTEAFF.

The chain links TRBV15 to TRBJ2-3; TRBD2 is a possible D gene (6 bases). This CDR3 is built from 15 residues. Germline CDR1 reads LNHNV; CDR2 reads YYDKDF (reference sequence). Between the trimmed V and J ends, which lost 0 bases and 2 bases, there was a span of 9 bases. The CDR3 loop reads CATSRESGSTDTQYF. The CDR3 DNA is TGTGCCACCAGCAGAGAGAGCGGGTCCACAGATACGCAGTATTTT.